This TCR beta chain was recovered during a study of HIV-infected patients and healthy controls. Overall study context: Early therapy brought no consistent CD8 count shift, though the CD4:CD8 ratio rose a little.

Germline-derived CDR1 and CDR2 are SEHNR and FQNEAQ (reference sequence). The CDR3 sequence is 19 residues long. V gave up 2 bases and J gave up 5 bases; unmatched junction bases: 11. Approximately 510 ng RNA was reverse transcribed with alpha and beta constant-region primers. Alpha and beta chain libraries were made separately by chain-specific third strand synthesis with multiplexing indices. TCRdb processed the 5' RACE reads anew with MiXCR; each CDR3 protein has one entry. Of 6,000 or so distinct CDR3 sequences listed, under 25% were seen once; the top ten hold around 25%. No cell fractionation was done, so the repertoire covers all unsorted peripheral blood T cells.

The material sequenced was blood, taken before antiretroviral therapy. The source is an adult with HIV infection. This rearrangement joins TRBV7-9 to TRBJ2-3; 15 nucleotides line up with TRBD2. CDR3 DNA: TGTGCCAGCAGCTTATCGCTTGGGACTAGCGGGGGGTACAGAGATACGCAGTATTTT. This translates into CASSLSLGTSGGYRDTQYF.